Sequencing of this TCR beta chain was carried out in a study of blood T cell repertoires in COVID-19. The germline V gene encodes CDR1 LNHDA and CDR2 SQIVND (reference sequence). V trimming: 6 bases; J trimming: 7 bases; junction bases outside the gene matches: 10. This CDR3 has 15 amino acids. Profiled with immunoSEQ multiplex PCR; TCRdb holds only in-frame clones, not every one. The sample has under 350,000 clones; about 85% are singletons. This TCR was sampled from a man between 18 and 29 years old with active or convalescent COVID-19. J is TRBJ1-5 and V is TRBV19, with 9 bases identical to TRBD1. The sample taken for sequencing was peripheral blood. CDR3 sequence (DNA): TGTGCCAGTAGCGTAACAGGGGGCCGGGGGCAGCCCCAGCATTTT. Protein product: CASSVTGGRGQPQHF. The entire variable domain, with the rest obtained from reference TRBV19 and TRBJ1-5, is as follows: DGGITQSPKYLFRKEGQNVTLSCEQNLNHDAMYWYRQDPGQGLRLIYYSQIVNDFQKGDIAEGYSVSREKKESFPLTVTSAQKNPTAFYLCASSVTGGRGQPQHFGDGTRLSIL.